Listed below are T cell receptor beta chains from one sample, sequenced in a study of shared clonotypes between healthy human individuals. TCRdb's copy holds only in-frame clones and misses some; the assay was immunoSEQ multiplex PCR. The repertoire consists of about 2.1 million clones, with just over 90% occurring once and the leading ten covering less than 2%. The sample comprised naive CD8+ T cells from PBMCs. The receptors originated from a man between 18 and 29 years old in good health. Some clones in this sample may be carry-over from other donors' samples. CDR3s include the opening cysteine and the closing phenylalanine or tryptophan. The D gene is left open where the match is weak. A row's size may be missing; if present it is once, few, many or a size class.

TRBV2,.,TRBJ2-5,.,TGTGCCAGCGAGAGAATCCAAGAGACCCAGTACTTC,CASERIQETQYF
TRBV9,.,TRBJ2-2,TRBD2,TGTGCCAGCAGCGTAGAGCGTCGTGGGAGGGCCACCGGGGAGCTGTTTTTT,CASSVERRGRATGELFF
TRBV29-1,.,TRBJ2-7,.,TGCAGCGTTGAATCCAGGGATACCCCCTACGAGCAGTACTTC,CSVESRDTPYEQYF
TRBV25-1,.,TRBJ2-2,.,TGTGCCAGCAGTGAAGCTGGTGGAACCGGGGAGCTGTTTTTT,CASSEAGGTGELFF
TRBV27,.,TRBJ2-3,.,TGTGCCAGCAGCCACCCTTCAGGGGAGGGTACGCAGTATTTT,CASSHPSGEGTQYF
TRBV18,.,TRBJ1-4,TRBD1,TGTGCCAGCTCACCGTACGGGACAGGAGGTCGCGAAAAACTGTTTTTT,CASSPYGTGGREKLFF
TRBV14,.,TRBJ2-1,.,TGTGCCAGCAGCCCCCAGACAGGAGGACCCTACAATGAGCAGTTCTTC,CASSPQTGGPYNEQFF
TRBV9,.,TRBJ2-3,TRBD1,TGTGCCAGCCAGGGGGCAGGGGATAGCACAGATACGCAGTATTTT,CASQGAGDSTDTQYF
TRBV5-1,.,TRBJ2-1,.,TGCGCCAGCAGCGAATATGCCGGTCATGAGCAGTTCTTC,CASSEYAGHEQFF
TRBV7-9,once,TRBJ1-5,TRBD1,TGTGCCAGCAGCTTAGCTGACAGGGATGTTAGCAATCAGCCCCAGCATTTT,CASSLADRDVSNQPQHF
TRBV27,.,TRBJ2-2,.,TGTGCCAGCAGTCCCCGGCCGAACACCGGGGAGCTGTTTTTT,CASSPRPNTGELFF
TRBV4-1,.,TRBJ2-7,.,TGCGCCAGCAGCCAAGGGACAGTCCCTGATTACGAGCAGTACTTC,CASSQGTVPDYEQYF
TRBV27,.,TRBJ2-7,.,TGTGCCAGCAGTTTCCTCGCACCGGTTTACGAGCAGTACTTC,CASSFLAPVYEQYF
TRBV7-9,.,TRBJ2-7,.,TGTGCCAGCAGCTTCCCGGGAGCGGTCGAGCAGTACTTC,CASSFPGAVEQYF
TRBV13,.,TRBJ2-1,TRBD2,TGTGCCAGCAGCTGGCTAGCGGGAGGCTACAATGAGCAGTTCTTC,CASSWLAGGYNEQFF
TRBV27,.,TRBJ2-1,.,TGTGCCAGCAGCCCTCCCCTAGGGTCCATTGACAATGAGCAGTTCTTC,CASSPPLGSIDNEQFF
TRBV28,.,TRBJ2-5,.,TGTGCCAGCAGTTTTTCTAGGTTTGAGGGGGAAGAGACCCAGTACTTC,CASSFSRFEGEETQYF
TRBV19,.,TRBJ2-7,.,TGTGCCAGTAGTATAGATCGAGGGATCCACTACGAGCAGTACTTC,CASSIDRGIHYEQYF
TRBV12-5,.,TRBJ2-2,TRBD1,TGTGCTAGTGGTACTGGGACAGTCGCGACCGACGGGGAGCTGTTTTTT,CASGTGTVATDGELFF
TRBV6-1,.,TRBJ2-1,TRBD2,TGTGCCAGCAGTAACGGGAGGGCCTCCTACAATGAGCAGTTCTTC,CASSNGRASYNEQFF
TRBV30,.,TRBJ1-1,.,TGTGCCTGGACCCCCCCCACATCTTTAAGGACTGAAGCTTTCTTT,CAWTPPTSLRTEAFF
TRBV6-6,.,TRBJ2-5,.,TGTGCCAGCAGGTCGACCGGGGCCGAGACCCAGTACTTC,CASRSTGAETQYF